Each of the 32 T cell receptor beta chains below was sequenced from the same sample in a study of blood T cell repertoires in COVID-19. The protocol was immunoSEQ multiplex PCR, while the TCRdb copy is restricted to in-frame clones and leaves out a portion. The data show about 100,000 clones, more than 70% seen once. Sequencing used peripheral blood. The origin of the receptors is a human donor in a cohort sampled during active COVID-19.

The chain carries TRBV3-1 (or the pseudogene TRBV3-2) and TRBJ2-7; 9 nucleotides agree with TRBD2. CDR3 size: 15 residues. Germline CDR1 reads LGHDT; CDR2 reads YNNKEL (reference sequence). J lost 13 bases, V lost 4 bases, and 17 bases had no gene match. The CDR3 nucleotides are TGTGCCAGCAGCCGAACAAATGACGGGCGGGGGGGAACCTACTTC. Protein product: CASSRTNDGRGGTYF.

This rearrangement joins TRBV4-2 to TRBJ2-1; weak D call: TRBD2 (6 bases). V was cut by 1 base and J by 9 bases, with 16 bases left in between. Germline assignment: CDR1 LGHNA and CDR2 YNFKEQ. The CDR3 totals 15 residues. This CDR3 reads CASSQVGGVFGEQFF. DNA for the CDR3: TGTGCCAGCAGCCAAGTGGGGGGAGTATTCGGTGAGCAGTTCTTC.

This clone was seen just once. The chain carries TRBV30 and TRBJ1-1; D is uncertain. Germline assignment: CDR1 GTSNPN and CDR2 SVGIG (reference sequence). CDR3 length: 15 amino acids. Trimming removed 0 bases from V and 0 bases from J, with 11 bases in between. CDR3 DNA: TGTGCCTGGAGTGTACGCGGGCCGCTGAACACTGAAGCTTTCTTT. Translation gives CAWSVRGPLNTEAFF.

This clone was recorded a few times. The rearrangement links TRBV7-8 to TRBJ2-7; TRBD2 is a possible D gene (5 bases). Germline-derived CDR1 and CDR2 are SGHVS and FQNEAQ. The CDR3 is 12 residues long. The ends were cut back, 6 bases at V and 6 bases at J, with 12 bases in the middle. CDR3: CASSTRGREQYV. In DNA form, the CDR3 reads TGTGCCAGCAGTACTCGGGGTCGCGAGCAGTACGTC.

The table lists this clone with a few counts. This sequence joins TRBV21-1 and TRBJ2-7; whether TRBD2, the table's D call, matches the DNA was not checked. TRBV21-1 is designated a pseudogene. The CDR3 has 16 residues. The CDR3 is CASSKDLAGGTYEQYV. DNA for the CDR3: TGTGCCAGCAGCAAAGATTTAGCGGGAGGGACCTACGAGCAGTACGTC.

There are a few counts of this clone. The chain uses TRBV28 and TRBJ1-5; 7 nucleotides match TRBD1. The germline V gene encodes CDR1 MDHEN and CDR2 SYDVKM. Trimming cost V 5 bases and J 5 bases; bases outside gene matches: 3. There are 13 residues in the CDR3. The CDR3 region is CASSRDRDQPQHF. The CDR3 DNA is TGTGCCAGCAGTCGGGACAGAGATCAGCCCCAGCATTTT.

V gene TRBV7-3 combines with J gene TRBJ1-4, with D maybe TRBD1 (5 bases). The germline V gene has CDR1 SGHTA and CDR2 FQGTGA. The CDR3 covers 16 residues. The ends were cut back, 2 bases at V and 2 bases at J, with 12 bases in the middle. CDR3 residues: CASSLLQGGTNEKLFF. CDR3 DNA sequence: TGTGCCAGCAGCTTACTTCAGGGAGGCACTAATGAAAAACTGTTTTTT.

The V and J genes are TRBV9 and TRBJ2-7; 9 bases fit TRBD2. V gave up 0 bases and J gave up 3 bases; unmatched junction bases: 4. Germline V gives CDR1 SGDLS, CDR2 YYNGEE. The CDR3 is 15 residues long. The CDR3 DNA reads TGTGCCAGCAGCGTAGGACTAGCGGAGAGCTACGAGCAGTACTTC. Its protein product is CASSVGLAESYEQYF.

This clone occurred once. The rearrangement joins TRBV7-8 to TRBJ2-1; 11 nucleotides agree with TRBD2. The CDR3 totals 19 residues. Germline V CDR1 and CDR2: SGHVS, FQNEAQ. Trimming took 4 bases from V and 5 from J; bases not matched to a gene: 16. CDR3 nucleotides: TGTGCCAGCAGCTCCTTACAGATACGGGGACTAGCGGTAAACAATGAGCAGTTCTTC. Encoded protein: CASSSLQIRGLAVNNEQFF. The full variable domain, completed using reference TRBV7-8 and TRBJ2-1, is GAGVSQSPRYKVAKRGQDVALRCDPISGHVSLFWYQQALGQGPEFLTYFQNEAQLDKSGLPSDRFFAERPEGSVSTLKIQRTQQEDSAVYLCASSSLQIRGLAVNNEQFFGPGTRLTVL.

V is TRBV5-4 and J is TRBJ2-5; 10 positions agree with TRBD2. CDR1 SGHNT and CDR2 YYREEE come from the germline V gene (reference sequence). There are 16 residues in the CDR3. V was clipped by 3 bases and J by 4 bases; unmatched bases: 9. CDR3 amino acids: CASSWGAGLARETQYF. The DNA for the CDR3 is TGTGCCAGCAGCTGGGGAGCGGGACTAGCGAGAGAGACCCAGTACTTC.

This clone was seen only a few times. The chain is built from TRBV6-6 and TRBJ2-1; 10 bases are shared with TRBD2. Per the germline V gene, CDR1 is MNHNY and CDR2 is SVGAGI (reference sequence). This CDR3 has 15 amino acids. J lost 12 bases, V lost 5 bases, and 13 bases had no gene match. DNA for the CDR3: TGTGCCAGCAGTAAGGGGACTAGCGTTGGACCAGGGCAGTTCTTC. The encoded protein is CASSKGTSVGPGQFF.

The chain is built from TRBV19 and TRBJ1-1, with 8 bases fitting TRBD1. V shed 3 bases and J 0 bases; nucleotides not matched to a gene: 6. Germline assignment: CDR1 LNHDA and CDR2 SQIVND (reference sequence). CDR3 size: 16 residues. The DNA of the CDR3 is TGTGCCAGTAGTATGGGGACAGGAGGAATGAACACTGAAGCTTTCTTT. Amino acids: CASSMGTGGMNTEAFF.

The chain employs TRBV7-6 and TRBJ1-1, with D possibly matching TRBD1 (5 bases). The V and J ends lost 1 base and 0 bases respectively, with 15 bases between them. CDR3 length equals 17 residues. CDR1 and CDR2 from the germline V gene are SGHVS and FNYEAQ. The CDR3 loop is CASSLGPGGHMNTEAFF. The CDR3 bases are TGTGCCAGCAGCTTAGGTCCTGGCGGACACATGAACACTGAAGCTTTCTTT.

The rearrangement uses TRBV18 and TRBJ2-7; D uncertain. CDR1 is KGHSH and CDR2 is LQKENI in the germline V gene. The CDR3 extends over 14 amino acids. Trimming took off 0 bases at V and 2 bases at J, with 8 bases between the two ends. In DNA, the CDR3 is TGTGCCAGCTCACCACCAGGCAGGACCTACGAGCAGTACGTC. It translates to CASSPPGRTYEQYV.

This clone was observed a handful of times. The J gene is TRBJ2-3, the V gene TRBV28; 8 bases fit TRBD2. The CDR3 is 15 residues long. Germline V gene sequence: CDR1 MDHEN, CDR2 SYDVKM. V shed 5 bases and J 5 bases; nucleotides not matched to a gene: 9. CDR3 in amino acids: CASSLQRREEDTQYF. Here the CDR3 DNA reads TGTGCCAGCAGTCTGCAACGGCGGGAGGAAGATACGCAGTATTTT.

The genes are TRBV5-8 and TRBJ2-1; TRBD2 matches at 11 bases. J lost 4 bases, V lost 2 bases, and 2 bases had no gene match. Germline CDR1 and CDR2: SGHTS and YDEGEE. The CDR3 has 15 amino acids. The CDR3 DNA reads TGTGCCAGCAGCTTTGGGACTAGCGGTTACAATGAGCAGTTCTTC. This gives the protein CASSFGTSGYNEQFF.

The chain joins TRBV30 to TRBJ1-6; TRBD1 aligns across 9 bases. J gave up 13 bases and V 3 bases, and 22 bases lay outside the gene matches. The CDR3 runs 18 residues. Germline V gene lookup returns CDR1 GTSNPN and CDR2 SVGIG (reference sequence). The CDR3 DNA is TGTGCCTGGAGCCAAAGCTTCACCGGGACAGGGATCCCTACTCCCCTCCACTTT. This gives the protein CAWSQSFTGTGIPTPLHF.

J is TRBJ2-3 and V is TRBV4-3; TRBD2 matches 9 bases. The V segment lost 1 base and the J segment 2 bases; nucleotides outside the gene matches: 1. The CDR3 sequence is 15 residues long. CDR1 and CDR2 from the germline V gene are LGHNA and YSLEER. The CDR3 is CASSQVAGDTDTQYF. In DNA form, the CDR3 reads TGCGCCAGCAGCCAAGTAGCGGGAGACACAGATACGCAGTATTTT.

The sample holds one count of this clone. This chain connects TRBV5-1 to TRBJ2-7; TRBD2 matches 8 bases. CDR3 length: 16 amino acids. CDR1 SGHRS and CDR2 YFSETQ come from the germline V gene. V trimming: 2 bases; J trimming: 0 bases; junction bases outside the gene matches: 7. The CDR3 loop reads CASSFSGGSSSYEQYF. The CDR3 DNA reads TGCGCCAGCAGCTTCTCGGGAGGGAGTAGCTCCTACGAGCAGTACTTC.

The chain employs TRBV9 and TRBJ1-1; D is perhaps TRBD1 (6 bases). V was cut by 4 bases and J by 7 bases, with 17 bases left in between. The CDR3 contains 14 residues. Germline CDR1 and CDR2: SGDLS and YYNGEE. The chain's CDR3 is CASSPNQGGGEAFF. CDR3 nucleotide sequence: TGTGCCAGCAGCCCAAACCAGGGAGGGGGTGAAGCTTTCTTT.

The V gene is TRBV3-1 (or the pseudogene TRBV3-2), the J gene TRBJ2-5; the D is unclear. From germline, CDR1 is LGHDT and CDR2 YNNKEL (reference sequence). This CDR3 is 15 amino acids long. V lost 1 base, J lost 3 bases, and 12 bases lay in between. CDR3 nucleotides: TGTGCCAGCAGCCAAGGATCAGGCGCTAAAGAGACCCAGTACTTC. It translates to CASSQGSGAKETQYF.

The CDR3 sequence is CASRPGTGDYEQYF. CDR3 bases: TGTGCCAGCAGACCCGGGACAGGGGACTACGAGCAGTACTTC. The chain links TRBV7-2 to TRBJ2-7; TRBD1 agrees at 10 bases. V was pared by 6 bases and J by 3 bases, with 5 bases of the junction left unmatched. Looked up from germline, CDR1 is SGHTA and CDR2 is FQGNSA. The CDR3 extends over 14 amino acids. The full variable domain, in which reference TRBV7-2 and TRBJ2-7 provide the parts outside the CDR3, is GAGVSQSPSNKVTEKGKDVELRCDPISGHTALYWYRQSLGQGLEFLIYFQGNSAPDKSGLPSDRFSAERTGGSVSTLTIQRTQQEDSAVYLCASRPGTGDYEQYFGPGTRLTVT.

This sequence joins TRBV4-1 and TRBJ2-7; TRBD1 matches at 9 bases. The germline gives CDR1 MGHRA, CDR2 YSYEKL. After removal of 1 base from V and 3 bases from J, the junction contained 7 bases not matched to a gene. The CDR3 has 16 residues. The CDR3: CASSQATGTGIYEQYF. CDR3 in DNA: TGCGCCAGCAGCCAAGCCACCGGGACAGGGATCTACGAGCAGTACTTC.

The chain is built from TRBV5-8 and TRBJ2-7, with a weak D call TRBD2 (5 bases). Germline V CDR1 and CDR2: SGHTS, YDEGEE. V was cut by 4 bases and J by 2 bases, with 16 bases left in between. CDR3 length: 15 amino acids. The CDR3 nucleotides read TGTGCCAGCAGCCGGCGGGCAATTGGGGCCTACGAGCAGTACTTC. Its protein product is CASSRRAIGAYEQYF.

The V gene is TRBV7-9, the J gene TRBJ2-2, with 9 bases that match TRBD1. After removal of 5 bases from V and 3 bases from J, the junction contained 7 bases not matched to a gene. Germline V gives CDR1 SEHNR, CDR2 FQNEAQ (reference sequence). This CDR3 has 16 residues. The CDR3 is CASSPRTGEHTGELFF. The CDR3 nucleotides are TGTGCCAGCAGCCCCCGGACAGGGGAGCACACCGGGGAGCTGTTTTTT.

This clone was counted a single time. V gene TRBV12-1 combines with J gene TRBJ1-2. TRBV12-1 is a recognized pseudogene. The CDR3 runs 15 residues. As DNA, the CDR3 is TGTGCCAGCAGGGACCGACGGGGGAAAAACTATGGCTACACCTTC. It translates to CASRDRRGKNYGYTF.

This clone was detected many times. The genes are TRBV9 and TRBJ1-2; possibly TRBD1 for D (5 bases). The CDR3 is made up of 15 amino acids. Germline CDR1 reads SGDLS; CDR2 reads YYNGEE. Deletions cut 3 bases from V and 4 bases from J, with 16 bases between. The CDR3 DNA reads TGTGCCAGCAGCGCCCGACAGAGCATTAGCTATGGCTACACCTTC. Residues: CASSARQSISYGYTF.

The chain couples TRBV6-5 to TRBJ2-7; D perhaps matches TRBD2 (5 bases). The germline CDR1 and CDR2 sequences are MNHEY and SVGAGI. The CDR3 runs 15 residues. The ends were cut back, 3 bases at V and 5 bases at J, with 17 bases in the middle. The CDR3 DNA reads TGTGCCAGCAGTTATCGGGGTACGGATCTTCACGAGCAGTACTTC. It is translated as CASSYRGTDLHEQYF.

The V and J genes are TRBV6-6 and TRBJ2-1; TRBD2 matches 11 bases. V lost 6 bases to trimming and J lost 6 bases; unmatched junction nucleotides: 4. This CDR3 has 14 residues. Germline V lookup: CDR1 MNHNY, CDR2 SVGAGI (reference sequence). CDR3: CASRPGTSGNEQFF. The CDR3, as DNA: TGTGCCAGCAGGCCCGGGACTAGCGGCAATGAGCAGTTCTTC.

CDR3 nucleotide sequence: TGTGCCAGCAGTTTAAAGGGACAGGGGGGATCTAACAATGAGCAGTTCTTC. It is translated as CASSLKGQGGSNNEQFF. V and J are TRBV27 and TRBJ2-1; TRBD1 matches 11 bases. CDR1 and CDR2 (germline): MNHEY, SMNVEV (reference sequence). This CDR3 has 17 amino acids. V shed 2 bases and J 5 bases; nucleotides not matched to a gene: 8.

The V and J genes are TRBV14 and TRBJ1-4, with TRBD1 as a possible D gene (6 bases). The CDR3 totals 16 residues. The ends were cut back, 4 bases at V and 6 bases at J, with 18 bases in the middle. Germline V gene sequence: CDR1 SGHDN, CDR2 FVKESK. CDR3 DNA: TGTGCCAGCAGCCTCTATAACAGGGCGGGAGATGAAAAACTGTTTTTT. This sequence encodes CASSLYNRAGDEKLFF.

The chain combines TRBV5-6 with TRBJ2-7, with D maybe TRBD1 (5 bases). Germline V CDR1 and CDR2: SGHDT, YYEEEE. Trimming cost V 6 bases and J 6 bases, with 13 bases left between them. This CDR3 is 12 amino acids long. CDR3 DNA sequence: TGTGCCAGCACCCTATCCAGGGTCGAGCAGTACTTC. This translates into CASTLSRVEQYF.